The rows below give T cell receptor beta chains drawn from one sample of a study of T cell repertoires in cytomegalovirus infection. Each CDR3 protein gets one entry after TCRdb re-called the reads with MiXCR. The sample includes approximately 70,000 distinct CDR3 sequences, under 5% of them seen just once. Sequenced input: PBMCs. All receptors derive from a human donor in good health (CMV status not recorded). Some clones in this sample may be carry-over from other donors' samples. Each CDR3 is given with its conserved first and last residue. The D gene is left open where the match is weak. Only part of the rows carry a size: once, few, many, or a class if the clone is expanded.

TRBJ1-2	TRBV7-2	NA	many	TGTGCCAGCAAACTTTTTATCGAAGGTGGCTACACCTTC	CASKLFIEGGYTF
TRBJ2-1	TRBV28	TRBD2	many	TGTGCCAGCAGTCCCTGGACTAGCGGGAGGGGAAGCTCCTACAATGAGCAGTTCTTC	CASSPWTSGRGSSYNEQFF
TRBJ2-7	TRBV7-2	TRBD2	many	TGTGCCAGCAGCCCTAGCGGGAGGAACTCCTACGAGCAGTACTTC	CASSPSGRNSYEQYF
TRBJ1-4	TRBV7-8	NA	few	TGTGCCAGCAGCTTGCGTCCAGGGTTTTCTAATGAAAAACTGTTTTTT	CASSLRPGFSNEKLFF
TRBJ2-2	TRBV7-8	NA	medium-sized	TGTGCCAGCAGGTCACAGGGAGGGGGCACCGGGGAGCTGTTTTTT	CASRSQGGGTGELFF
TRBJ2-6	TRBV7-8	NA	many	TGTGCCAGCAGCTTTATAACAGAGCCTGGGGCCAACGTCCTGACTTTC	CASSFITEPGANVLTF
TRBJ2-5	TRBV9	NA	many	TGTGCCAGCAGCGTCTCCGGACGGCCCCAAGAGACCCAGTACTTC	CASSVSGRPQETQYF
TRBJ2-2	TRBV7-2	NA	many	TGTGCCAGCAGCTTGATGGGGGCGCACGTCGGGGAGCTGTTTTTT	CASSLMGAHVGELFF
TRBJ1-1	TRBV19	TRBD1	many	TGTGCCAGTAGTGTACAGGGGGCGCGAACTGAAGCTTTCTTT	CASSVQGARTEAFF
TRBJ2-6	TRBV12-3/TRBV12-4	NA	NA	TGTGCCAGCAGAGTCAGCCGAGACTCTGGGGCCAACGTCCTGACTTTC	CASRVSRDSGANVLTF
TRBJ2-7	TRBV7-2	TRBD2	many	TGTGCCAGCAGCCCTAGGGCGGGAGCTATAGAGCAGTACTTC	CASSPRAGAIEQYF
TRBJ1-1	TRBV20-1	NA	many	TGCAGTGCTAGTTCCCCGCGGGGGTTGGGCACTGAAGCTTTCTTT	CSASSPRGLGTEAFF
TRBJ2-7	TRBV7-2	TRBD2	many	TGTGCCAGCAGCCTCGGACTAGCGGGAGACGAGCAGTACTTC	CASSLGLAGDEQYF
TRBJ2-1	TRBV19	TRBD2	NA	TGTGCCAGTAGTATTGGGATGAGCGGGGGGTCCCTTAATGAGCAGTTCTTC	CASSIGMSGGSLNEQFF
TRBJ2-1	TRBV7-8	NA	many	TGTGCCAGCAGCCTCCTGAGAGGAAGCGGTCCTAGCTCCTACAATGAGCAGTTCTTC	CASSLLRGSGPSSYNEQFF
TRBJ1-4	TRBV7-2	NA	many	TGTGCCAGCAGCTTAGGACCCGCTAATGAAAAACTGTTTTTT	CASSLGPANEKLFF
TRBJ2-2	TRBV28	NA	NA	TGTGCCAGCAGCAGGAGTCGGGGGTTTGGCGGGGAGCTGTTTTTT	CASSRSRGFGGELFF
TRBJ2-4	TRBV28	NA	many	TGTGCCAGCAGTTTAGCGATTAACATTCAGTACTTC	CASSLAINIQYF
TRBJ1-1	TRBV7-2	NA	many	TGTGCCAGCAGCTTAGGACCTCTGAACACTGAAGCTTTCTTT	CASSLGPLNTEAFF
TRBJ1-1	TRBV7-2	NA	few	TGTGCCAGCACCCCAGGGGTAGGCAGGGTAAACACTGAAGCTTTCTTT	CASTPGVGRVNTEAFF
TRBJ1-5	TRBV7-2	NA	many	TGTGCCAGCAGCTTAGTTCTGGGAAAGGAGCCCCAGCATTTT	CASSLVLGKEPQHF
TRBJ2-5	TRBV7-6	TRBD2	many	TGTGCCAGCAGCCCGGTCGCGGGAGCCCAAGAGACCCAGTACTTC	CASSPVAGAQETQYF
TRBJ2-2	TRBV7-2	TRBD2	many	TGTGCCAGCAGCTTAGAGGGGCGCGGGGGGAACACCGGGGAGCTGTTTTTT	CASSLEGRGGNTGELFF
TRBJ2-3	TRBV7-8	TRBD2	many	TGTGCCAGCAGCCCGGGGTACCGGGAGGTGTTTACAGATACGCAGTATTTT	CASSPGYREVFTDTQYF
TRBJ1-4	TRBV15	NA	many	TGTGCCACCAGCGGAGGTTCCCGAGAAAAACTGTTTTTT	CATSGGSREKLFF
TRBJ2-6	TRBV7-9	NA	many	TGTGCCAGCAGCTTGTATTTGGCCTCTGGGGCCAACGTCCTGACTTTC	CASSLYLASGANVLTF